This TCR beta chain was sequenced for a study of vaccination effects on CD4 cells after COVID-19. The study's findings and limits: Just 1 of 255 vaccine-induced clones in healthy recipients was cross-reactive.

Pools of viral peptides were used by the ViraFEST assay to expand antigen-specific CD4+ T cells ahead of sequencing. Once cultured for 10 to 11 days, the cells underwent separation to obtain CD4+ T cells. Two-dose BNT162b2 or mRNA-1273 vaccination was given to participants. Neither prior SARS-CoV-2 infection nor positive nucleocapsid antibodies were present in the vaccine recipients. Cultures of fewer than 2.5 million PBMC per well contained around 10 IU/ml IL-2 plus 10 ug/ml peptides. Half-medium changes using IL-2 medium occurred on days 3 and 7. The CDR3 covers 15 residues. Germline lookup yields CDR1 LGHNA and CDR2 YNFKEQ. V lost 6 bases, J lost 6 bases, and 8 bases stayed unmatched. The assay was immunoSEQ multiplex PCR, and TCRdb's table has in-frame clones only and misses some. This sample has about 24,000 clones, with around 77% found just once. Concerning this clone: Its specificity is unknown.

The genes are TRBV4-2 and TRBJ2-2; 9 nucleotides line up with TRBD1. The clonotype originates from a human donor who received a COVID-19 vaccine. The sequencing used CD4+ T cells from PBMCs cultured with HCoV-NL63 spike peptides, collected after COVID-19 vaccination. As DNA, the CDR3 is TGTGCCAGCAGTCATGGACAGGGGTTACCCGGGGAGCTGTTTTTT. It translates to CASSHGQGLPGELFF.